This T cell receptor (beta chain) was found in a study of T cells in Graves' hyperthyroidism and ophthalmopathy. Across the study: Peripheral blood draws took place at initial diagnosis, ahead of any treatment. Notes on the study in general: Blood also carried most thyroid clonotypes expanded above 0.001. From stable hyperthyroidism, ophthalmopathy was set apart by a 13 V-J model.

CDR1 is MDHEN, CDR2 SYDVKM, per germline. This CDR3 is 15 amino acids long. Trimming shortened V by 4 bases and J by 0 bases, and 10 bases separated the two germline ends. This clonotype has a count of ten or more. The target antigen is unknown. Duration under 3 months, a NOSPECS grade of at least 4, and a Clinical Activity Score of at least 3 characterized the ophthalmopathy patients. RNA transcripts provided the source from which TCR beta CDR3 regions were amplified. Using the HTBI primer set, a first-round RT-PCR was run on the TCR CDR3. TCRdb re-analysed the multiplex PCR reads in MiXCR, keeping a single row per CDR3 protein. This repertoire shows roughly 380,000 distinct CDR3 sequences, around 18% found once; its top ten account for about 16%.

The specimen sequenced was blood. The TCR sequence derives from a woman between 35 and 50 years old with Graves' ophthalmopathy. The genes are TRBV28 and TRBJ1-5, with D unresolved. For the CDR3, the DNA is TGTGCCAGCAGTTCCGGACGGTATAGCAATCAGCCCCAGCATTTT. Translating it yields CASSSGRYSNQPQHF.